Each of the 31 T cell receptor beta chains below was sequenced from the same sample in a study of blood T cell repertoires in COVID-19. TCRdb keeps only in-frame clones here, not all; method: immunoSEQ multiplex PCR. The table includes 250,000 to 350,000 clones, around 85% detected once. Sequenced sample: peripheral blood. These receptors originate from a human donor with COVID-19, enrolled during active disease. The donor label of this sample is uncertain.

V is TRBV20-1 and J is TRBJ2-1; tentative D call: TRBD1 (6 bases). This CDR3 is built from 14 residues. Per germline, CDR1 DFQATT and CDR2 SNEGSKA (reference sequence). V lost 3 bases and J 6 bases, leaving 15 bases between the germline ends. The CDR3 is CSASKAGVGNEQFF. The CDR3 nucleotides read TGCAGTGCTAGTAAGGCAGGGGTAGGCAATGAGCAGTTCTTC.

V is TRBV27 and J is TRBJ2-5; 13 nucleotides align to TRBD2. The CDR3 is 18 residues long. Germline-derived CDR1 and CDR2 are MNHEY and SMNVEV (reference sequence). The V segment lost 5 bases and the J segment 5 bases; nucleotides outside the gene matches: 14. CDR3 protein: CASSRTSGSLLALETQYF. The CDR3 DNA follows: TGTGCCAGCAGTCGGACTAGCGGGAGTCTACTTGCCCTGGAGACCCAGTACTTC.

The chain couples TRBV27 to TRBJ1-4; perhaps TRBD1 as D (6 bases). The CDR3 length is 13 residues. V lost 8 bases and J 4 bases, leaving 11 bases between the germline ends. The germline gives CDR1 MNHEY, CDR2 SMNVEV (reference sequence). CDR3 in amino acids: CASRTEFNEKLFF. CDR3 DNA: TGTGCCAGCCGGACAGAGTTTAATGAAAAACTGTTTTTT. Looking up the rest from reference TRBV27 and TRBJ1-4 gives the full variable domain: EAQVTQNPRYLITVTGKKLTVTCSQNMNHEYMSWYRQDPGLGLRQIYYSMNVEVTDKGDVPEGYKVSRKEKRNFPLILESPSPNQTSLYFCASRTEFNEKLFFGSGTQLSVL.

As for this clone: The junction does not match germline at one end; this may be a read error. CDR3 residues: CASRGTGNQPQHF. CDR3 in DNA: TGTGCCAGCCGCGGGACAGGCAACCAGCCCCAGCATTTT. The chain joins TRBV19 to TRBJ1-5, with 8 bases lining up with TRBD1. Looked up from germline, CDR1 is LNHDA and CDR2 is SQIVND (reference sequence). This CDR3 contains 13 residues.

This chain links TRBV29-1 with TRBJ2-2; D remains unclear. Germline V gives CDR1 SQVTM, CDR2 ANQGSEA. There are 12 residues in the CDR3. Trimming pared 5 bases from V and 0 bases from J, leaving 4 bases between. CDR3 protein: CSVRANTGELFF. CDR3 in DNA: TGCAGCGTTCGGGCGAACACCGGGGAGCTGTTTTTT.

CDR3 in DNA: TGTGCCAGCAGCCCCGGGACAGGGGTAGGCTACACCTTC. Its protein is CASSPGTGVGYTF. The V and J genes are TRBV6-5 and TRBJ1-2; the match to TRBD1 covers 10 bases. The CDR3 runs to 13 residues. V was clipped by 6 bases and J by 8 bases; unmatched bases: 6. Germline V gene sequence: CDR1 MNHEY, CDR2 SVGAGI.

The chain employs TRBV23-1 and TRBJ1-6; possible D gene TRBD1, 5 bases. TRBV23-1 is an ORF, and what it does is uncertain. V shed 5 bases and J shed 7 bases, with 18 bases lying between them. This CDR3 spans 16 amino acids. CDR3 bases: TGCGCCAGCAGTATCCCCGATAGACAGTGGAATTCACCCCTCCACTTT. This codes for CASSIPDRQWNSPLHF.

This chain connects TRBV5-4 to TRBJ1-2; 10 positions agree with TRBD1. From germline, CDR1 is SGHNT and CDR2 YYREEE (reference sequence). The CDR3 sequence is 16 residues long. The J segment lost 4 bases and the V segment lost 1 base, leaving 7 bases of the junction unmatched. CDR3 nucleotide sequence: TGTGCCAGCAGCTTGCCCCTGGGACAGGGGAGCTATGGCTACACCTTC. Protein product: CASSLPLGQGSYGYTF.

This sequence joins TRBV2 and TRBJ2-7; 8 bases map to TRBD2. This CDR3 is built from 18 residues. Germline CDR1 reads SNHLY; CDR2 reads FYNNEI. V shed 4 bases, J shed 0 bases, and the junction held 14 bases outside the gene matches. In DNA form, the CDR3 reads TGTGCCAGCAGTGGGAATCCCCTTCGACTAGCGAGCTCCTACGAGCAGTACTTC. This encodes CASSGNPLRLASSYEQYF. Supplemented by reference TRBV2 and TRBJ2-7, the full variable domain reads EPEVTQTPSHQVTQMGQEVILRCVPISNHLYFYWYRQILGQKVEFLVSFYNNEISEKSEIFDDQFSVERPDGSNFTLKIRSTKLEDSAMYFCASSGNPLRLASSYEQYFGPGTRLTVT.

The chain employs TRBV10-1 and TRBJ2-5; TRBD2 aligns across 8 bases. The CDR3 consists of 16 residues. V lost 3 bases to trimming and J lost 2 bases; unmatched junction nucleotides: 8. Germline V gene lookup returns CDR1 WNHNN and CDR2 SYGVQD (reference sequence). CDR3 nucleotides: TGCGCCAGCAGTGATAGGTCTAGCGGGTCTCAAGAGACCCAGTACTTC. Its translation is CASSDRSSGSQETQYF.

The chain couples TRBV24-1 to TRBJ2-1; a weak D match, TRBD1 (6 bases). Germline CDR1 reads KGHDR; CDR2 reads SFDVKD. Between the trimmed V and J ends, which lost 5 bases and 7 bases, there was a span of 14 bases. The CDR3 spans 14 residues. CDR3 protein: CATSGEQGWNEQFF. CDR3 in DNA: TGTGCCACCAGTGGGGAACAGGGTTGGAATGAGCAGTTCTTC.

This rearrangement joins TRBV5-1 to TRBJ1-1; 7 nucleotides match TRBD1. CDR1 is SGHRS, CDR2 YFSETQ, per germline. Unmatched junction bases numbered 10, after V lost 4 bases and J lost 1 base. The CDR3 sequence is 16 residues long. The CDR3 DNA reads TGCGCCAGCAGCCCGTTAGGGGGACAGCCGAACACTGAAGCTTTCTTT. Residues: CASSPLGGQPNTEAFF.

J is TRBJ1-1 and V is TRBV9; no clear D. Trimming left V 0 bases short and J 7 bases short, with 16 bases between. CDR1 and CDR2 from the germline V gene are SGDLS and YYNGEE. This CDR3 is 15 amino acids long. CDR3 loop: CASSVDLSWENEAFF. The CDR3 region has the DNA TGTGCCAGCAGCGTAGACTTGAGTTGGGAGAATGAAGCTTTCTTT.

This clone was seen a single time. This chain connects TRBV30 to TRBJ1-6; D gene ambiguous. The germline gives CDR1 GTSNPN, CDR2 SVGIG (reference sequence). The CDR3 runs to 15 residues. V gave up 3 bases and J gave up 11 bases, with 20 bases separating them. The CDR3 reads CAWSAQVTGPPPLHF. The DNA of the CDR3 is TGTGCCTGGAGCGCCCAGGTGACCGGTCCCCCACCCCTCCACTTT.

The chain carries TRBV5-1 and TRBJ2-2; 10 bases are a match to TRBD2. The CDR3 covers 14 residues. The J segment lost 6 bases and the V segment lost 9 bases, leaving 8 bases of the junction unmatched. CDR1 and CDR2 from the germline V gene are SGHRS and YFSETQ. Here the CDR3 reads CATSKGTSAGELFF. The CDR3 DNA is TGCGCCACCTCCAAGGGGACTAGCGCCGGGGAGCTGTTTTTT.

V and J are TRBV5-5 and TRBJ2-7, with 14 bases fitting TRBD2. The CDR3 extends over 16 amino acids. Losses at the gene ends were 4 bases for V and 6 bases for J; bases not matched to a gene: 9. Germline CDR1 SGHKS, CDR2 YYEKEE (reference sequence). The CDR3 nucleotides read TGTGCCAGCAGCGGGACTAGCGGGAGTGGAGCGCTCGAGCAGTACTTC. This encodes CASSGTSGSGALEQYF.

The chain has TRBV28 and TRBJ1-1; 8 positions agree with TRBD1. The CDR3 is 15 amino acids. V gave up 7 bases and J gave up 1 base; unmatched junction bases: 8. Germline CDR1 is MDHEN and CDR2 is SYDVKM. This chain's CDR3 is CASTWTGMGNTEAFF. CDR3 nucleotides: TGTGCCAGCACTTGGACAGGGATGGGGAACACTGAAGCTTTCTTT.

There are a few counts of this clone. CDR3 amino acids: CASSLEQGFDEQYF. CDR3 nucleotides: TGTGCCAGCAGTTTAGAACAGGGATTCGACGAGCAGTACTTC. The chain joins TRBV28 to TRBJ2-7, with D tentatively TRBD1 (6 bases). Trimming took 2 bases from V and 5 from J, leaving 13 bases between them. Germline V CDR1 and CDR2: MDHEN, SYDVKM. The CDR3 contains 14 residues.

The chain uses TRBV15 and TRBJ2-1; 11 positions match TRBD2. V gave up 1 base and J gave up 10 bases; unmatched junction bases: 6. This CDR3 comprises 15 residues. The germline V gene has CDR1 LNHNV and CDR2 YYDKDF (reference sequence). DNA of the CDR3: TGTGCCACCAGCAGAGCCCGTAGCGGGAGGGCCGAGCAGTTCTTC. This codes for CATSRARSGRAEQFF.

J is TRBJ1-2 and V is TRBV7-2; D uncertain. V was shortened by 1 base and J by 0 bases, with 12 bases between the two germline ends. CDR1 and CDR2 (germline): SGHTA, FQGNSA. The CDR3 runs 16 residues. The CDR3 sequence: CASSLGSPGANYGYTF. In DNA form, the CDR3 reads TGTGCCAGCAGCTTAGGAAGTCCGGGAGCTAACTATGGCTACACCTTC. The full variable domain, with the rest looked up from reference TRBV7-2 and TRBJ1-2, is GAGVSQSPSNKVTEKGKDVELRCDPISGHTALYWYRQSLGQGLEFLIYFQGNSAPDKSGLPSDRFSAERTGGSVSTLTIQRTQQEDSAVYLCASSLGSPGANYGYTFGSGTRLTVV.

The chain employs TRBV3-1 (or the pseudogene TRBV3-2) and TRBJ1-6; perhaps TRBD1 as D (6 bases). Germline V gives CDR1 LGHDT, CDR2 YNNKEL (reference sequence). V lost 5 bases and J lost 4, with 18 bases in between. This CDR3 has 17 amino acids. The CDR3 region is CASSSTSPGHYNSPLHF. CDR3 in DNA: TGTGCCAGCAGCTCGACCTCCCCGGGACATTATAATTCACCCCTCCACTTT.

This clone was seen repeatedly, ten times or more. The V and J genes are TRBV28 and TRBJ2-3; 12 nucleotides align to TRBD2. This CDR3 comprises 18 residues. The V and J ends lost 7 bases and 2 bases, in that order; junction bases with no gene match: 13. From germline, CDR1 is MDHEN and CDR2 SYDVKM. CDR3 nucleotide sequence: TGTGCCAGCACTAGGTGGGGAGGACTAGCGGGGATCACAGATACGCAGTATTTT. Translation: CASTRWGGLAGITDTQYF.

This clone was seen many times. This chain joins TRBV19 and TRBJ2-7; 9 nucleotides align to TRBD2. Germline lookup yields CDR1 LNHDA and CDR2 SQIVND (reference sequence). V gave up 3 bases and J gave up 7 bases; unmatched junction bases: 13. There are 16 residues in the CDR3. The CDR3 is CASSMRRTSAFTEQYF. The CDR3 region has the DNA TGTGCCAGTAGTATGAGAAGGACTAGCGCTTTTACGGAGCAGTACTTC. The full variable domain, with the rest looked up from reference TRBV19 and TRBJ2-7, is DGGITQSPKYLFRKEGQNVTLSCEQNLNHDAMYWYRQDPGQGLRLIYYSQIVNDFQKGDIAEGYSVSREKKESFPLTVTSAQKNPTAFYLCASSMRRTSAFTEQYFGPGTRLTVT.

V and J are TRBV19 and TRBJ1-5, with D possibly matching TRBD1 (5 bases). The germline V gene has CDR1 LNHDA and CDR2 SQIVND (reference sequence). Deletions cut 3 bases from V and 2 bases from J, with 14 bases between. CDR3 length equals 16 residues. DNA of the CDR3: TGTGCCAGTAGTATGCGGGGGGAATATGGCAATCAGCCCCAGCATTTT. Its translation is CASSMRGEYGNQPQHF.

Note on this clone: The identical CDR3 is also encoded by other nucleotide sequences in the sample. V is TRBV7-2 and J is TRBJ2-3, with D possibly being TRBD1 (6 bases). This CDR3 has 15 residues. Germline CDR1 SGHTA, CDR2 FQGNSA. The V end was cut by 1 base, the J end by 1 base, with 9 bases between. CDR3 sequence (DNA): TGTGCCAGCAGCTTAGGTCCAGGGGGCACAGATACGCAGTATTTT. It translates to CASSLGPGGTDTQYF.

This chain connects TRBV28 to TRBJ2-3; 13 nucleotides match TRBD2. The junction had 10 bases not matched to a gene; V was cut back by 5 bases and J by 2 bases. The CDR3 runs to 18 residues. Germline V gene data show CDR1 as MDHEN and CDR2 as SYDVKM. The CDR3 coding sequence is TGTGCCAGCAGTACCTTCGGACTAGCGGGAGCCCTCACAGATACGCAGTATTTT. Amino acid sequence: CASSTFGLAGALTDTQYF.

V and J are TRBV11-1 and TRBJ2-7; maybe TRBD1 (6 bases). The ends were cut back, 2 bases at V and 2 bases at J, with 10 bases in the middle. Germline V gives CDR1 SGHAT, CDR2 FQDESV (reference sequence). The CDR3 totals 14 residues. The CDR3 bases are TGTGCCAGCAGCTTACACCGGGACACCTACGAGCAGTACTTC. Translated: CASSLHRDTYEQYF.

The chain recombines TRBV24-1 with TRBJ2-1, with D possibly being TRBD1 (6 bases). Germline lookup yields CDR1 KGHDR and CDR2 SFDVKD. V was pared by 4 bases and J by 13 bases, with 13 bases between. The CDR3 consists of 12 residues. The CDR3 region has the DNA TGTGCCACCAGTGAGGGGGCAGGGAGACAGTTCTTC. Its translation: CATSEGAGRQFF.

CDR3 in DNA: TGTGCCAGCAGTTTACAGTATTCTGGGGCCAACGTCCTGACTTTC. Translation gives CASSLQYSGANVLTF. The gene calls are TRBV27 and TRBJ2-6; D is unclear. With 2 bases removed from V and 1 base from J, the gap between germline ends came to 6 bases. Germline CDR1 MNHEY, CDR2 SMNVEV (reference sequence). The CDR3 contains 15 residues.

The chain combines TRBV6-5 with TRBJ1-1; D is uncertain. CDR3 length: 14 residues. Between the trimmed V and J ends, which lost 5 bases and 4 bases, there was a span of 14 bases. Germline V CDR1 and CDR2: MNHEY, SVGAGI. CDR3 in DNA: TGTGCCAGCAGTATAGAGCAAGCGGGCACTGAAGCTTTCTTT. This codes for CASSIEQAGTEAFF.

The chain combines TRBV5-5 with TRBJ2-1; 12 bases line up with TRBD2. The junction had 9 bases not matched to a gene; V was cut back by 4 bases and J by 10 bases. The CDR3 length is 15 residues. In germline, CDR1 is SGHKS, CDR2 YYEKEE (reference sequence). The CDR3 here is CASSLRTSGAREQFF. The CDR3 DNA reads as TGTGCCAGCAGCCTAAGGACTAGCGGGGCGCGGGAGCAGTTCTTC.